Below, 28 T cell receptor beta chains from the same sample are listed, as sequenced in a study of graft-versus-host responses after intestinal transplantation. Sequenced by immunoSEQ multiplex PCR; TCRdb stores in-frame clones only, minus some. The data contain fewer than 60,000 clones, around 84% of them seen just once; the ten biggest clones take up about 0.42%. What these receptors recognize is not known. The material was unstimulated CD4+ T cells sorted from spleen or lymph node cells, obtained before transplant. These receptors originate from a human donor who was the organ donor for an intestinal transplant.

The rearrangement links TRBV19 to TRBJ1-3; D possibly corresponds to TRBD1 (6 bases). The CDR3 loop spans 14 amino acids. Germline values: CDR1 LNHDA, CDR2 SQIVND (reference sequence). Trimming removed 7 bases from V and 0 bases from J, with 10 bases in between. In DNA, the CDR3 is TGTGCCAGTACGGGACACAACTCTGGAAACACCATATATTTT. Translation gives CASTGHNSGNTIYF.

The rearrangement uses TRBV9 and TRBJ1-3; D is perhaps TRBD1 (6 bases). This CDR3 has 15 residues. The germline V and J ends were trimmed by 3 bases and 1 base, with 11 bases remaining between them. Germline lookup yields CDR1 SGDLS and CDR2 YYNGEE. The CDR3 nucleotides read TGTGCCAGCAGCGCCATACAGGGTTCTGGAAACACCATATATTTT. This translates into CASSAIQGSGNTIYF.

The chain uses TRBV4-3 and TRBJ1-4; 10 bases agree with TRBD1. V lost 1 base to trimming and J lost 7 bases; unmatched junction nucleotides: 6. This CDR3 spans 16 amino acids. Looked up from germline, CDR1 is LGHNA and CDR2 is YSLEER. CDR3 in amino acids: CASSQGQGAFFEKLFF. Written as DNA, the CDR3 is TGCGCCAGCAGCCAAGGACAGGGGGCGTTTTTTGAAAAACTGTTTTTT.

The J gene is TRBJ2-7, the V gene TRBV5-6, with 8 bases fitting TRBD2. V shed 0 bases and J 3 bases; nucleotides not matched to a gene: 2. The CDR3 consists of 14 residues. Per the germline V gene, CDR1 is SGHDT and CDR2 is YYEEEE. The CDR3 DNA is TGTGCCAGCAGCTTGGTGCGGGGGGACTACGAGCAGTACTTC. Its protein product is CASSLVRGDYEQYF.

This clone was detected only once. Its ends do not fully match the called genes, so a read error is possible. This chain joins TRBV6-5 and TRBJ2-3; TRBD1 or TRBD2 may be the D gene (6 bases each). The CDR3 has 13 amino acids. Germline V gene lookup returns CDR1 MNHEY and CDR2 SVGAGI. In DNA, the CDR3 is TGTGCCAGCAGTCGCTCGGGGGCAGAGACGCAGTATTTT. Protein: CASSRSGAETQYF.

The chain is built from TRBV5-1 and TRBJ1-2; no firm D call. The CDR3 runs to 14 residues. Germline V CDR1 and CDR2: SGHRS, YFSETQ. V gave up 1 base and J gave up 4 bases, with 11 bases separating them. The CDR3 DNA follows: TGCGCCAGCAGCTTGATCGCGGTACGCTATGGCTACACCTTC. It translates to CASSLIAVRYGYTF.

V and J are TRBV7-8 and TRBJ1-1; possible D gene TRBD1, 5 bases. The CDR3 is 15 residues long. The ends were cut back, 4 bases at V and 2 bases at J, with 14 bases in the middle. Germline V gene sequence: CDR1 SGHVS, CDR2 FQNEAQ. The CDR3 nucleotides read TGTGCCAGCAGCTCTTCTTTAGGGGCCAACACTGAAGCTTTCTTT. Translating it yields CASSSSLGANTEAFF.

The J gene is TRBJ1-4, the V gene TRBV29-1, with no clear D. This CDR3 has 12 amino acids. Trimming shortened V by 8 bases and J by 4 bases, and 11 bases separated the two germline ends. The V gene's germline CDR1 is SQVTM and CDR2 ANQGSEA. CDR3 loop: CSLGRVNEKLFF. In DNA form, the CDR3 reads TGCAGCCTTGGGAGGGTTAATGAAAAACTGTTTTTT. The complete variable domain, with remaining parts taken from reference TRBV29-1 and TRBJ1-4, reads SAVISQKPSRDICQRGTSLTIQCQVDSQVTMMFWYRQQPGQSLTLIATANQGSEATYESGFVIDKFPISRPNLTFSTLTVSNMSPEDSSIYLCSLGRVNEKLFFGSGTQLSVL.

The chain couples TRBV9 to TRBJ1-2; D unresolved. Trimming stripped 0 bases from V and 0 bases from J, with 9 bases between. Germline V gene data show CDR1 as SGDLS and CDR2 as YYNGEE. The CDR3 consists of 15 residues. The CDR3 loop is CASSVDAGTNYGYTF. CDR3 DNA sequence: TGTGCCAGCAGCGTAGATGCAGGAACTAACTATGGCTACACCTTC.

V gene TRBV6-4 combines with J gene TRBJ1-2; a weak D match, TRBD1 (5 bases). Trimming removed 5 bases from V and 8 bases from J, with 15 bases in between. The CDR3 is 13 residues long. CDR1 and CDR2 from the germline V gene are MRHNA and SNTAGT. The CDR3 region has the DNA TGTGCCAGCAGTTCGACTGGGACTTTAGGCTACACCTTC. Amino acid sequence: CASSSTGTLGYTF.

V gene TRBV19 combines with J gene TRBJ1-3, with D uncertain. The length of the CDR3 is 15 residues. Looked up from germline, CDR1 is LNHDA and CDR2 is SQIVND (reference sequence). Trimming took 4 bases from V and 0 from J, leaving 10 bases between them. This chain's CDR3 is CASSSLTSSGNTIYF. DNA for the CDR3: TGTGCCAGTAGTAGTCTCACCAGCTCTGGAAACACCATATATTTT.

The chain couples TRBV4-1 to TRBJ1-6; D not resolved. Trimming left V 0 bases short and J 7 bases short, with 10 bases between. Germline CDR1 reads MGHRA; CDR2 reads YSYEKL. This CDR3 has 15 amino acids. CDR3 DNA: TGCGCCAGCAGCCAAGATCCTAGAGTAAATTCACCCCTCCACTTT. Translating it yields CASSQDPRVNSPLHF.

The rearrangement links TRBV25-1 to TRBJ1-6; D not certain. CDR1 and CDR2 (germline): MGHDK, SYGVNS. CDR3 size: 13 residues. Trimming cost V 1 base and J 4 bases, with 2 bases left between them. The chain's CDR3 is CASSEWYNSPLHF. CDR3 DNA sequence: TGTGCCAGCAGTGAATGGTATAATTCACCCCTCCACTTT. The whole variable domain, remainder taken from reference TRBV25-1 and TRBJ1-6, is EADIYQTPRYLVIGTGKKITLECSQTMGHDKMYWYQQDPGMELHLIHYSYGVNSTEKGDLSSESTVSRIRTEHFPLTLESARPSHTSQYLCASSEWYNSPLHFGNGTRLTVT.

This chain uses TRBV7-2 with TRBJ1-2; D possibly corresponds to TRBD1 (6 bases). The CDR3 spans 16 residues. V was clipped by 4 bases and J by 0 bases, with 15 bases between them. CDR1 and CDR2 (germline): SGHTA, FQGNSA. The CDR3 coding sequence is TGTGCCAGCAGCTCCCAGGGGACTTTAGCTAACTATGGCTACACCTTC. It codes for CASSSQGTLANYGYTF.

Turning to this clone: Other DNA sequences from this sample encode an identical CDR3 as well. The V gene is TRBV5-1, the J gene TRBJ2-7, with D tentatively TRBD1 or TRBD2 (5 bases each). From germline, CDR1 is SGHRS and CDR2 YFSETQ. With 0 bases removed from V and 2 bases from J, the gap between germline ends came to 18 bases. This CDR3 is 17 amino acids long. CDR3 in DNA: TGCGCCAGCAGCTTGGTTGGGGCTCGGCGGGCAACCTACGAGCAGTACTTC. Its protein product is CASSLVGARRATYEQYF.

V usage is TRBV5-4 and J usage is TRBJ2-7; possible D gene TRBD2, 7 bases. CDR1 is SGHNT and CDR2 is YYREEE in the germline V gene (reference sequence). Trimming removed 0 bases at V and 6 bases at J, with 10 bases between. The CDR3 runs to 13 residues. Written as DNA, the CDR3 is TGTGCCAGCAGCTTGGTAGGGGGGGGCGAGCAGTACTTC. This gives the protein CASSLVGGGEQYF.

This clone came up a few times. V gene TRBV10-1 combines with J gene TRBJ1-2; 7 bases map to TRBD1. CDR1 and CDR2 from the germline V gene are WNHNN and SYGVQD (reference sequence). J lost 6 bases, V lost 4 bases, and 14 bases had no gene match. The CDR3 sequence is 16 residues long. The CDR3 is CASSGDRVWGGDGYTF. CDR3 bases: TGCGCCAGCAGTGGAGACAGGGTCTGGGGGGGGGATGGCTACACCTTC.

CDR3 DNA sequence: TGTGCCAGCAGTGTCCAGGGGTCCTACGAGCAGTACTTC. Protein product: CASSVQGSYEQYF. The chain joins TRBV6-1 to TRBJ2-7; D is perhaps TRBD1 (6 bases). The CDR3 has 13 residues. V lost 4 bases and J 1 base, leaving 8 bases between the germline ends. Germline loops: CDR1 MNHNS, CDR2 SASEGT.

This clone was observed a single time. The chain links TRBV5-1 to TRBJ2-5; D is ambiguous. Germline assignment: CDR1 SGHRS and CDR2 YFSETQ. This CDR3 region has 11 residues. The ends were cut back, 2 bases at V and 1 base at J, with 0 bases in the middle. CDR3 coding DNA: TGCGCCAGCAGCTTCCAAGAGACCCAGTACTTC. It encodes CASSFQETQYF.

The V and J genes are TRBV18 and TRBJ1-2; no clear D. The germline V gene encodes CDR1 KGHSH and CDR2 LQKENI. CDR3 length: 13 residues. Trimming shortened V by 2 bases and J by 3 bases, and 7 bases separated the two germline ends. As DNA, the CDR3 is TGTGCCAGCTCACCAGAGGAGGACTATGGCTACACCTTC. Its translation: CASSPEEDYGYTF.

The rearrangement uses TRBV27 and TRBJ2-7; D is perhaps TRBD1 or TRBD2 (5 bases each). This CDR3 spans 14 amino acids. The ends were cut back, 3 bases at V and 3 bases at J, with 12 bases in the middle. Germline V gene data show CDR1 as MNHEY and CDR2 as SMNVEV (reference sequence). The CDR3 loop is CASSLGVQGYEQYF. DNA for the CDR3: TGTGCCAGCAGTTTGGGAGTTCAGGGCTACGAGCAGTACTTC.

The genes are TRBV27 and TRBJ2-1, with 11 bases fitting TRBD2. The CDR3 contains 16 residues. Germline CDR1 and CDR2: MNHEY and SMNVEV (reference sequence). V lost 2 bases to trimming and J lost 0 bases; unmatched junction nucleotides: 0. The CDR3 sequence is CASSLLAGGSYNEQFF. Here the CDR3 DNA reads TGTGCCAGCAGTTTACTAGCGGGGGGCTCCTACAATGAGCAGTTCTTC.

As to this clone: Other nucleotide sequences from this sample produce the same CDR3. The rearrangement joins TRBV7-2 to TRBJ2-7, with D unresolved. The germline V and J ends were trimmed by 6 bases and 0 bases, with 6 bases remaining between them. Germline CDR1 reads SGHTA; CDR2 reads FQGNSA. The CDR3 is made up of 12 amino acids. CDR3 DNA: TGTGCCAGCAGTTCTAGCTCCTACGAGCAGTACTTC. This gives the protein CASSSSSYEQYF.

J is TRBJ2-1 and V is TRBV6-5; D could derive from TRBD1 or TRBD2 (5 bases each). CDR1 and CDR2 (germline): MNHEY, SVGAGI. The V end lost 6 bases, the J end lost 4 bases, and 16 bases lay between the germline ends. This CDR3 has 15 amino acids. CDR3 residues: CASRSPGRLYNEQFF. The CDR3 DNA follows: TGTGCCAGCAGGTCTCCGGGACGATTATACAATGAGCAGTTCTTC.

CDR3 residues: CAWRGGLNTEAFF. The DNA of the CDR3 is TGTGCCTGGAGGGGGGGCCTGAACACTGAAGCTTTCTTT. This sequence joins TRBV30 and TRBJ1-1; D possibly corresponds to TRBD1 (6 bases). Looked up from germline, CDR1 is GTSNPN and CDR2 is SVGIG (reference sequence). Trimming took off 3 bases at V and 0 bases at J, with 8 bases between the two ends. The length of the CDR3 is 13 residues.

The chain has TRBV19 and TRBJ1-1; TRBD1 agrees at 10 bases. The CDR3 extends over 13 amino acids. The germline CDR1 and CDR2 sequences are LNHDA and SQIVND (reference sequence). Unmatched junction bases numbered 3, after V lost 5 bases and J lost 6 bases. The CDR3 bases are TGTGCCAGTAGTGTGGGACAGGGGTCTGAAGCTTTCTTT. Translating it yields CASSVGQGSEAFF.

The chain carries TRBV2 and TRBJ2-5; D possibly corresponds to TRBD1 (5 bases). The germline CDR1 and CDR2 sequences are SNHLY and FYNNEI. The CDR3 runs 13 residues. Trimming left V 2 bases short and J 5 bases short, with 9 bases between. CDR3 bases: TGTGCCAGCAGTGAAACAGGCAAGGAGACCCAGTACTTC. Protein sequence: CASSETGKETQYF.

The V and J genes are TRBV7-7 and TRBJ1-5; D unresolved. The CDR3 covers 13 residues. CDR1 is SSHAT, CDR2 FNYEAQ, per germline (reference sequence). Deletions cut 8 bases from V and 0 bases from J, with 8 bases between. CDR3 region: CASPRLSNQPQHF. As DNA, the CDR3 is TGTGCCAGCCCACGCCTTAGCAATCAGCCCCAGCATTTT.